This entry lists 5 T cell receptor beta chains sequenced from one sample in a study of T cell responses to AZD1222 COVID-19 vaccine. The repertoire was sequenced with immunoSEQ multiplex PCR; TCRdb's copy has only in-frame clones and lacks some. The sample yields about 120,000 clones, around nine tenths seen once. Here the sequenced sample was peripheral blood, taken on day 0 of AZD1222 vaccination. The source is an adult in good health.

The rearrangement uses TRBV7-9 and TRBJ1-2, with 7 bases fitting TRBD1. V lost 5 bases, J lost 0 bases, and 6 bases stayed unmatched. This CDR3 contains 15 residues. The germline CDR1 and CDR2 sequences are SEHNR and FQNEAQ (reference sequence). The CDR3 DNA reads TGTGCCAGCAGCGAGACAGGGACGACTAACTATGGCTACACCTTC. This gives the protein CASSETGTTNYGYTF.

This rearrangement joins TRBV5-6 to TRBJ2-7, with a weak D call TRBD2 (6 bases). There are 14 residues in the CDR3. Trimming shortened V by 4 bases and J by 5 bases, and 16 bases separated the two germline ends. Germline CDR1 and CDR2: SGHDT and YYEEEE. CDR3 sequence: CASSPMGGAHEQYF. The CDR3 bases are TGTGCCAGCAGCCCCATGGGCGGGGCCCACGAGCAGTACTTC.

The chain combines TRBV3-1 (or the pseudogene TRBV3-2) with TRBJ2-6; D unresolved. Per germline, CDR1 LGHDT and CDR2 YNNKEL (reference sequence). V was cut by 4 bases and J by 2 bases, with 12 bases left in between. This CDR3 contains 16 residues. The CDR3 coding sequence is TGTGCCAGCAGCCCTATTTCGATGGCTGGGGCCAACGTCCTGACTTTC. As protein: CASSPISMAGANVLTF.

The chain joins TRBV19 to TRBJ2-3; possible D gene TRBD1, 6 bases. The germline V gene encodes CDR1 LNHDA and CDR2 SQIVND (reference sequence). Trimming cost V 6 bases and J 2 bases, with 12 bases left between them. The CDR3 sequence is 14 residues long. The CDR3 region is CASRGRGPTDTQYF. The CDR3 DNA reads as TGTGCCAGTAGGGGCAGGGGTCCCACAGATACGCAGTATTTT.

This sequence joins TRBV19 and TRBJ2-5; 8 bases are a match to TRBD2. CDR1 is LNHDA and CDR2 is SQIVND in the germline V gene (reference sequence). The CDR3 has 15 residues. J gave up 2 bases and V 5 bases, and 7 bases lay outside the gene matches. CDR3 nucleotides: TGTGCCAGTAGTCTCCCGGGGGGGACACAAGAGACCCAGTACTTC. Its translation: CASSLPGGTQETQYF. Combining the CDR3 with reference TRBV19 and TRBJ2-5 gives the whole variable domain DGGITQSPKYLFRKEGQNVTLSCEQNLNHDAMYWYRQDPGQGLRLIYYSQIVNDFQKGDIAEGYSVSREKKESFPLTVTSAQKNPTAFYLCASSLPGGTQETQYFGPGTRLLVL.